Following are 22 T cell receptor beta chains from one sample sequenced in a study of molecular identifiers for immune sequencing clone quantification. TCRdb passed the PCR reads through MiXCR, listing each CDR3 protein once. The profile covers approximately 680,000 distinct CDR3 sequences, with around 25% appearing a single time and about 0.73% taken by the ten largest. The specimen sequenced was naive CD8+ T cells from blood, with Jurkat cell RNA spiked in. Subset noted: FACS-sorted CD8+CD4-CCR7+CD45RA+ naive T cells. Source of these receptors: a human donor in good health. Some libraries in this study had Jurkat cell RNA spiked in.

The J gene is TRBJ2-3, the V gene TRBV12-3 or TRBV12-4; D possibly corresponds to TRBD1 (6 bases). The germline V and J ends were trimmed by 3 bases and 1 base, with 14 bases remaining between them. The CDR3 is 16 residues long. The CDR3 coding sequence is TGTGCCAGCAGTTTTGGACAGCTGAGGGGCACAGATACGCAGTATTTT. It specifies CASSFGQLRGTDTQYF.

Note on this clonotype: A read error may explain this, as a much larger clone is one base away. The chain uses TRBV12-3 or TRBV12-4 and TRBJ2-4; weak D call: TRBD1 (5 bases). The CDR3 loop spans 17 amino acids. CDR3 sequence: CAGSSTVNSGAKNIQYF. In DNA, the CDR3 is TGTGCCGGCAGTTCGACAGTGAACTCAGGGGCCAAAAACATTCAGTACTTC.

The rearrangement links TRBV4-3 to TRBJ2-1; possibly TRBD2 for D (5 bases). Trimming removed 0 bases from V and 8 bases from J, with 20 bases in between. The CDR3 spans 17 residues. Per the germline V gene, CDR1 is LGHNA and CDR2 is YSLEER. This chain's CDR3 is CASSQEAGAVVSDEQFF. CDR3 coding DNA: TGCGCCAGCAGCCAAGAGGCAGGAGCGGTTGTCTCCGATGAGCAGTTCTTC.

In this sample, this clonotype turned up many times. The chain uses TRBV20-1 and TRBJ2-2, with 7 positions matching TRBD1. With V trimmed by 0 bases and J by 1 base, 5 bases remained unmatched. Germline CDR1 reads DFQATT; CDR2 reads SNEGSKA (reference sequence). This CDR3 has 16 residues. CDR3 nucleotide sequence: TGCAGTGCTAGAGAGGCCGGGACAGAGAACACCGGGGAGCTGTTTTTT. It codes for CSAREAGTENTGELFF.

This clonotype turned up a few times. The chain uses TRBV27 and TRBJ1-3; D uncertain. The CDR3 contains 15 residues. Per germline, CDR1 MNHEY and CDR2 SMNVEV (reference sequence). The ends were cut back, 5 bases at V and 0 bases at J, with 11 bases in the middle. In nucleotides, the CDR3 is TGTGCCAGCAGTCAAGGCTATGGCTCTGGAAACACCATATATTTT. Residues: CASSQGYGSGNTIYF.

The rearrangement joins TRBV7-9 to TRBJ2-2, with 11 bases fitting TRBD2. The CDR3 totals 16 residues. V shed 10 bases, J shed 2 bases, and the junction held 9 bases outside the gene matches. Germline V gene data show CDR1 as SEHNR and CDR2 as FQNEAQ (reference sequence). Here the CDR3 reads CATSPGLAENTGELFF. CDR3 DNA: TGTGCCACCTCACCGGGACTAGCGGAAAACACCGGGGAGCTGTTTTTT.

This clonotype appeared a few times. V and J are TRBV5-1 and TRBJ1-2; the D gene is possibly TRBD1 (6 bases). The germline CDR1 and CDR2 sequences are SGHRS and YFSETQ. Deletions cut 5 bases from V and 3 bases from J, with 17 bases between. The CDR3 has 15 amino acids. CDR3 DNA: TGCGCCAGCAGATTCCACCGGGACACAGACTATGGCTACACCTTC. This sequence encodes CASRFHRDTDYGYTF. The variable domain in full, with the rest retrieved from reference TRBV5-1 and TRBJ1-2, is KAGVTQTPRYLIKTRGQQVTLSCSPISGHRSVSWYQQTPGQGLQFLFEYFSETQRNKGNFPGRFSGRQFSNSRSEMNVSTLELGDSALYLCASRFHRDTDYGYTFGSGTRLTVV.

The chain carries TRBV29-1 and TRBJ2-7; 8 nucleotides align to TRBD1. The CDR3 contains 13 residues. Germline CDR1 SQVTM, CDR2 ANQGSEA. V trimming: 0 bases; J trimming: 6 bases; junction bases outside the gene matches: 4. CDR3 sequence: CSVEDGQGSEQYF. The CDR3 DNA sequence: TGCAGCGTTGAAGATGGACAGGGTTCCGAGCAGTACTTC.

This clonotype was seen at least ten times. The chain combines TRBV7-9 with TRBJ2-1, with TRBD2 as a possible D gene (5 bases). V was trimmed by 1 base and J by 2 bases, leaving 12 bases between them. This CDR3 has 16 residues. The V gene's germline CDR1 is SEHNR and CDR2 FQNEAQ (reference sequence). The CDR3 DNA is TGTGCCAGCAGCTTAGTCCAGCGGCCCACCTACAATGAGCAGTTCTTC. The encoded protein is CASSLVQRPTYNEQFF.

This clonotype was counted only a few times. This chain uses TRBV28 with TRBJ2-4; 8 bases match TRBD1. The CDR3 is made up of 14 amino acids. Germline assignment: CDR1 MDHEN and CDR2 SYDVKM. J was trimmed by 12 bases and V by 1 base; bases with no gene match: 8. CDR3 sequence: CASSLFTGGKAQYF. CDR3 DNA: TGTGCCAGCAGTTTATTTACAGGGGGAAAAGCTCAGTACTTC.

The table lists this clonotype with a count of one. It may be a read error: a sequence one base away is much more abundant. This chain links TRBV28 with TRBJ2-7, with 9 bases lining up with TRBD2. Germline CDR1 and CDR2: MDHEN and SYDVKM. This CDR3 contains 14 residues. CDR3 protein: CASTPGLAPYEQCF. The CDR3 region has the DNA TGTGCCAGCACTCCGGGACTAGCCCCCTACGAGCAGTGCTTC.

This clonotype was seen a handful of times. As DNA, the CDR3 is TGTGCCAGCAGTTGGGGGGAGGGGACCGGGGAGCTGTTTTTT. Protein sequence: CASSWGEGTGELFF. V and J are TRBV6-5 and TRBJ2-2; 7 bases are shared with TRBD2. The CDR3 is 14 amino acids. J was trimmed by 5 bases and V by 4 bases; bases with no gene match: 4. Germline CDR1 and CDR2: MNHEY and SVGAGI.

This clonotype was observed many times. V and J are TRBV6-6 and TRBJ2-7; 13 bases are a match to TRBD2. Germline V gene lookup returns CDR1 MNHNY and CDR2 SVGAGI (reference sequence). Losses at the gene ends were 4 bases for V and 7 bases for J; bases not matched to a gene: 7. The CDR3 has 15 residues. The CDR3 nucleotides read TGTGCCAGCAGTTTTGGACTAGCGGGAGAGGAAGAGCAGTACTTC. Protein sequence: CASSFGLAGEEEQYF.

This clonotype was recorded once. V and J are TRBV6-2 or TRBV6-3 and TRBJ2-5; 12 bases are shared with TRBD2. Germline V lookup: CDR1 MNHEY, CDR2 SVGEGT. After removal of 2 bases from V and 5 bases from J, the junction contained 3 bases not matched to a gene. The CDR3 is made up of 15 amino acids. Here the CDR3 reads CASSYLGTSGETQYF. Written as DNA, the CDR3 is TGTGCCAGCAGTTACCTGGGGACTAGCGGGGAGACCCAGTACTTC.

This clonotype was detected many times. The rearrangement uses TRBV10-3 and TRBJ2-5; D uncertain. From germline, CDR1 is ENHRY and CDR2 SYGVKD. V lost 0 bases to trimming and J lost 7 bases, with 3 bases between them. The CDR3 is 11 amino acids. The CDR3 sequence is CAISESGTQYF. The CDR3 DNA reads TGTGCCATCAGTGAGTCCGGGACCCAGTACTTC.

This clonotype was detected only once. The rearrangement links TRBV5-6 to TRBJ2-7; 7 nucleotides match TRBD1. The DNA end favors TRBJ2-1, so the J call may be wrong. The CDR3 contains 13 residues. Germline V gene lookup returns CDR1 SGHDT and CDR2 YYEEEE. The CDR3 loop reads CASSPGQCNEQFF. The CDR3 coding sequence is TGTGCCAGCAGCCCGGGACAGTGCAATGAGCAGTTCTTC.

The rearrangement uses TRBV13 and TRBJ1-3; D unresolved. The germline gives CDR1 PRHDT, CDR2 FYEKMQ (reference sequence). The CDR3 has 15 residues. Trimming shortened V by 5 bases and J by 4 bases, and 15 bases separated the two germline ends. CDR3 residues: CASSLGWGSGNTIYF. CDR3 nucleotides: TGTGCCAGCAGCCTGGGCTGGGGATCCGGAAACACCATATATTTT. Full variable domain (missing parts from reference TRBV13 and TRBJ1-3): AAGVIQSPRHLIKEKRETATLKCYPIPRHDTVYWYQQGPGQDPQFLISFYEKMQSDKGSIPDRFSAQQFSDYHSELNMSSLELGDSALYFCASSLGWGSGNTIYFGEGSWLTVV.

The chain recombines TRBV4-1 with TRBJ2-1; D gene uncertain. The CDR3 is made up of 15 amino acids. Germline values: CDR1 MGHRA, CDR2 YSYEKL. V lost 0 bases to trimming and J lost 2 bases, with 8 bases between them. The CDR3 region has the DNA TGCGCCAGCAGCCAAGATCCCAGGACCTACAATGAGCAGTTCTTC. Translated, it gives CASSQDPRTYNEQFF.

This sequence joins TRBV7-9 and TRBJ2-7, with TRBD1 matching 7 bases. J lost 2 bases, V lost 7 bases, and 8 bases had no gene match. This CDR3 has 14 residues. Germline V gene lookup returns CDR1 SEHNR and CDR2 FQNEAQ (reference sequence). Here the CDR3 reads CASTGSDRAYEQYF. The CDR3 coding sequence is TGTGCCAGCACCGGATCAGACAGGGCCTACGAGCAGTACTTC.

This clonotype has a count of ten or more. This chain connects TRBV12-3 or TRBV12-4 to TRBJ1-4; D unresolved. The CDR3 is made up of 17 amino acids. V lost 5 bases and J 3 bases, leaving 19 bases between the germline ends. CDR3 in DNA: TGTGCCAGCAGTCCAACGCCCCCAGACCGTCCTAATGAAAAACTGTTTTTT. This codes for CASSPTPPDRPNEKLFF.

This clonotype has a count of ten or more. J is TRBJ2-6 and V is TRBV9; no firm D call. The CDR3 is made up of 14 amino acids. Germline CDR1 SGDLS, CDR2 YYNGEE. Trimming removed 0 bases from V and 3 bases from J, with 4 bases in between. Here the CDR3 reads CASSVAFGANVLTF. The CDR3 coding sequence is TGTGCCAGCAGCGTAGCGTTTGGGGCCAACGTCCTGACTTTC.

This clonotype was detected ten times or more. The rearrangement uses TRBV12-3 or TRBV12-4 and TRBJ2-7; 7 nucleotides line up with TRBD1. Trimming removed 4 bases from V and 3 bases from J; junction bases left unmatched: 0. The CDR3 sequence is 12 residues long. This chain's CDR3 is CASSWDSYEQYF. In DNA form, the CDR3 reads TGTGCCAGCAGTTGGGACAGCTACGAGCAGTACTTC.